Listed here are 27 T cell receptor beta chains from one sample, sequenced in a study of blood T cell repertoires in COVID-19. The method was immunoSEQ multiplex PCR; TCRdb's version includes in-frame clones alone and lacks a portion of them. The table lists under 550,000 clones, around nine tenths of them singletons, with 0.8% to 1% in the top ten. Sequenced material: peripheral blood. Receptor source: a man aged 18 to 29 with COVID-19, enrolled during active disease.

The rearrangement joins TRBV19 to TRBJ1-5; TRBD1 matches 8 bases. This CDR3 has 15 amino acids. J was trimmed by 1 base and V by 6 bases; bases with no gene match: 5. CDR1 is LNHDA, CDR2 SQIVND, per germline (reference sequence). The CDR3 loop reads CASRKDRASNQPQHF. For the CDR3, the DNA is TGTGCCAGTAGAAAGGACAGGGCAAGCAATCAGCCCCAGCATTTT.

This clone has just a few counts. The chain joins TRBV5-1 to TRBJ2-4, with 9 bases that match TRBD1. V lost 4 bases, J lost 6 bases, and 8 bases stayed unmatched. This CDR3 region has 15 residues. Per the germline V gene, CDR1 is SGHRS and CDR2 is YFSETQ. DNA of the CDR3: TGCGCCAGCAGCGCAACCGGGACAGGGCCAAACATTCAGTACTTC. Amino acids: CASSATGTGPNIQYF.

The rearrangement links TRBV5-4 to TRBJ2-5; 9 positions agree with TRBD2. V shed 3 bases and J 3 bases; nucleotides not matched to a gene: 6. This CDR3 spans 15 amino acids. Germline V gene data show CDR1 as SGHNT and CDR2 as YYREEE (reference sequence). CDR3 coding DNA: TGTGCCAGCAGCTGGCTGACTAGCGGAGAAGAGACCCAGTACTTC. Translating it yields CASSWLTSGEETQYF. Drawing the rest from reference TRBV5-4 and TRBJ2-5, the complete variable domain is ETGVTQSPTHLIKTRGQQVTLRCSSQSGHNTVSWYQQALGQGPQFIFQYYREEENGRGNFPPRFSGLQFPNYSSELNVNALELDDSALYLCASSWLTSGEETQYFGPGTRLLVL.

The chain combines TRBV6-6 with TRBJ2-1; possibly TRBD1 for D (6 bases). The CDR3 extends over 15 amino acids. Germline CDR1 MNHNY, CDR2 SVGAGI (reference sequence). V was trimmed by 8 bases and J by 3 bases, leaving 17 bases between them. CDR3 DNA: TGTGCCAGCGAGGAGAGGCGGACAGTCTACAATGAGCAGTTCTTC. Residues: CASEERRTVYNEQFF.

Only one count was recorded for this clone. The chain joins TRBV14 to TRBJ2-3, with 8 bases that match TRBD2. Germline CDR1 and CDR2: SGHDN and FVKESK. J lost 3 bases, V lost 2 bases, and 4 bases had no gene match. This CDR3 region has 15 residues. For the CDR3, the DNA is TGTGCCAGCAGCCAATTCAGCGGGGGAACAGATACGCAGTATTTT. This encodes CASSQFSGGTDTQYF.

The V and J genes are TRBV4-1 and TRBJ2-7, with D possibly TRBD2 on 6 matching bases. V lost 2 bases to trimming and J lost 2 bases, with 19 bases between them. From germline, CDR1 is MGHRA and CDR2 YSYEKL. The CDR3 is 17 residues long. Here the CDR3 reads CASSQQPTGEAAYEQYF. For the CDR3, the DNA is TGCGCCAGCAGCCAACAACCTACGGGGGAAGCCGCCTACGAGCAGTACTTC.

The chain uses TRBV5-5 and TRBJ2-1; TRBD2 matches at 15 bases. The CDR3 extends over 15 amino acids. Looked up from germline, CDR1 is SGHKS and CDR2 is YYEKEE (reference sequence). With V trimmed by 4 bases and J by 10 bases, 6 bases remained unmatched. CDR3 amino acids: CASSRGLAGGWEQFF. CDR3 nucleotides: TGTGCCAGCAGCCGGGGACTAGCGGGGGGTTGGGAGCAGTTCTTC.

This chain uses TRBV14 with TRBJ2-3, with D unresolved. The CDR3 totals 14 residues. V dropped 4 bases and J dropped 6 bases, with 14 bases sitting between them. The V gene's germline CDR1 is SGHDN and CDR2 FVKESK. This chain's CDR3 is CASSPYIVSDTQYF. CDR3 nucleotides: TGTGCCAGCAGCCCCTATATTGTCTCGGATACGCAGTATTTT.

The rearrangement joins TRBV2 to TRBJ1-2, with D unclear. V lost 1 base, J lost 0 bases, and 6 bases lay in between. Looked up from germline, CDR1 is SNHLY and CDR2 is FYNNEI. CDR3 length: 14 residues. CDR3 DNA sequence: TGTGCCAGCAGTGAAGGGCCTGCTAACTATGGCTACACCTTC. Translated: CASSEGPANYGYTF.

The chain employs TRBV7-2 and TRBJ1-1, with TRBD1 as a possible D gene (5 bases). From germline, CDR1 is SGHTA and CDR2 FQGNSA. V dropped 1 base and J dropped 2 bases, with 11 bases sitting between them. This CDR3 spans 15 amino acids. CDR3 DNA sequence: TGTGCCAGCAGCTTAGGGGGGACTGTCAACACTGAAGCTTTCTTT. Its protein is CASSLGGTVNTEAFF.

The gene calls are TRBV15 and TRBJ2-7, with unresolved D. The CDR3 loop spans 15 amino acids. The germline V gene has CDR1 LNHNV and CDR2 YYDKDF (reference sequence). The V end was cut by 4 bases, the J end by 0 bases, with 13 bases between. CDR3 in DNA: TGTGCCACCAGCAAAACCGGCGGCAGCTCCTACGAGCAGTACTTC. It is translated as CATSKTGGSSYEQYF. Complete variable domain (other parts from reference TRBV15 and TRBJ2-7): DAMVIQNPRYQVTQFGKPVTLSCSQTLNHNVMYWYQQKSSQAPKLLFHYYDKDFNNEADTPDNFQSRRPNTSFCFLDIRSPGLGDTAMYLCATSKTGGSSYEQYFGPGTRLTVT.

The CDR3 nucleotides read TGTGCCAGCAGCTCGGGGGGGGCGGAGACCCAGTACTTC. Amino acid sequence: CASSSGGAETQYF. The chain links TRBV7-2 to TRBJ2-5; 8 bases agree with TRBD2. CDR3 length: 13 residues. Germline-derived CDR1 and CDR2 are SGHTA and FQGNSA. The V gene end was trimmed by 4 bases and the J gene end by 5 bases; junction bases not matched to a gene: 3.

The rearrangement joins TRBV7-9 to TRBJ2-7; a possible D gene is TRBD2 (5 bases). Trimming took 4 bases from V and 6 from J, leaving 13 bases between them. The germline V gene encodes CDR1 SEHNR and CDR2 FQNEAQ (reference sequence). CDR3 length: 13 amino acids. CDR3 sequence (DNA): TGTGCCAGCAGCTCCAGCGAGGGTTTCGAGCAGTACTTC. This sequence encodes CASSSSEGFEQYF.

This chain uses TRBV12-3 or TRBV12-4 with TRBJ1-5; D ambiguous. The V end was cut by 3 bases, the J end by 0 bases, with 3 bases between. This CDR3 region has 13 residues. In DNA form, the CDR3 reads TGTGCCAGCAGTTTGAGTAGCAATCAGCCCCAGCATTTT. Its translation is CASSLSSNQPQHF.

The V gene is TRBV4-2, the J gene TRBJ2-1; 8 nucleotides agree with TRBD1. J was trimmed by 15 bases and V by 0 bases; bases with no gene match: 19. This CDR3 is 17 amino acids long. Germline CDR1 reads LGHNA; CDR2 reads YNFKEQ. Written as DNA, the CDR3 is TGTGCCAGCAGCCAAGATCTGGTAGCAGGGGGCGGACTTACCTCGTTCTTC. As protein: CASSQDLVAGGGLTSFF.

The chain recombines TRBV4-1 with TRBJ2-1; 13 bases align to TRBD2. Germline lookup yields CDR1 MGHRA and CDR2 YSYEKL. The CDR3 is made up of 15 amino acids. V gave up 4 bases and J gave up 4 bases; unmatched junction bases: 1. The CDR3 protein is CASSPGLAGYNEQFF. In DNA form, the CDR3 reads TGCGCCAGCAGCCCGGGACTAGCGGGGTACAATGAGCAGTTCTTC.

V usage is TRBV18 and J usage is TRBJ2-5; the match to TRBD1 covers 9 bases. After removal of 2 bases from V and 7 bases from J, the junction contained 8 bases not matched to a gene. The CDR3 has 15 amino acids. Per germline, CDR1 KGHSH and CDR2 LQKENI. DNA for the CDR3: TGTGCCAGCTCACCAGTGGGACAGGGTTTATTGACCCAGTACTTC. Translating it yields CASSPVGQGLLTQYF.

This clone came up once. The gene calls are TRBV5-1 and TRBJ2-1; tentative D call: TRBD1 (5 bases). The length of the CDR3 is 14 residues. V lost 0 bases to trimming and J lost 8 bases, with 12 bases between them. Germline V gene lookup returns CDR1 SGHRS and CDR2 YFSETQ. CDR3 in DNA: TGCGCCAGCAGCTTGGTAGGTCAGGGCGATGAGCAGTTCTTC. It specifies CASSLVGQGDEQFF.

The J gene is TRBJ2-1, the V gene TRBV24-1; D perhaps matches TRBD1 (6 bases). CDR1 and CDR2 (germline): KGHDR, SFDVKD. The CDR3 is 13 amino acids. V was trimmed by 5 bases and J by 8 bases, leaving 12 bases between them. The chain's CDR3 is CATSGDTSYEQFF. The CDR3 DNA sequence: TGTGCCACCAGTGGGGACACTAGTTATGAGCAGTTCTTC.

The V call is TRBV7-9, the J call TRBJ2-6; TRBD1 agrees at 9 bases. The trim removed 3 bases at V and 0 bases at J, leaving 9 bases unmatched. Per the germline V gene, CDR1 is SEHNR and CDR2 is FQNEAQ (reference sequence). The CDR3 totals 19 residues. The CDR3 is CASSFVWDRDLSGANVLTF. CDR3 bases: TGTGCCAGCAGCTTCGTCTGGGACAGGGACCTCTCTGGGGCCAACGTCCTGACTTTC. The full variable domain, its missing parts supplied by reference TRBV7-9 and TRBJ2-6, is DTGVSQNPRHKITKRGQNVTFRCDPISEHNRLYWYRQTLGQGPEFLTYFQNEAQLEKSRLLSDRFSAERPKGSFSTLEIQRTEQGDSAMYLCASSFVWDRDLSGANVLTFGAGSRLTVL.

The J gene is TRBJ2-7, the V gene TRBV30; TRBD2 is a possible D gene (5 bases). The CDR3 is made up of 13 amino acids. The germline CDR1 and CDR2 sequences are GTSNPN and SVGIG (reference sequence). V dropped 0 bases and J dropped 7 bases, with 13 bases sitting between them. The CDR3 region has the DNA TGTGCCTGGAGTGTACGTGGCACGGGAGAGCAGTACTTC. Amino acid sequence: CAWSVRGTGEQYF.

V and J are TRBV5-5 and TRBJ2-2; TRBD1 matches 8 bases. Unmatched junction bases numbered 4, after V lost 3 bases and J lost 6 bases. Germline V lookup: CDR1 SGHKS, CDR2 YYEKEE (reference sequence). The CDR3 length is 14 residues. The CDR3 is CASSWRQGSGELFF. The CDR3 nucleotides read TGTGCCAGCAGCTGGAGACAGGGGTCCGGGGAGCTGTTTTTT.

The chain links TRBV27 to TRBJ1-5, with a tentative D call TRBD1 (5 bases). CDR3 size: 13 residues. The germline V gene encodes CDR1 MNHEY and CDR2 SMNVEV (reference sequence). Trimming left V 4 bases short and J 3 bases short, with 7 bases between. The CDR3 DNA is TGTGCCAGCAGTTCAGGGTACAATCAGCCCCAGCATTTT. Amino acids: CASSSGYNQPQHF.

The chain joins TRBV20-1 to TRBJ2-1; TRBD2 agrees at 13 bases. Losses at the gene ends were 3 bases for V and 14 bases for J; bases not matched to a gene: 7. This CDR3 has 13 amino acids. Germline CDR1 reads DFQATT; CDR2 reads SNEGSKA (reference sequence). The CDR3 sequence: CSASWTSGSWKFF. The CDR3 nucleotides read TGCAGTGCTAGTTGGACTAGCGGGAGTTGGAAGTTCTTC.

This chain links TRBV6-5 with TRBJ2-1, with 7 bases identical to TRBD1. Germline V gene sequence: CDR1 MNHEY, CDR2 SVGAGI. The length of the CDR3 is 14 residues. The V and J ends lost 6 bases and 4 bases, in that order; junction bases with no gene match: 6. The CDR3 DNA reads as TGTGCCAGCAGGGGTCGGGACAGATACAATGAGCAGTTCTTC. Its translation: CASRGRDRYNEQFF.

This chain joins TRBV18 and TRBJ2-1, with 9 bases fitting TRBD2. Germline assignment: CDR1 KGHSH and CDR2 LQKENI. The junction had 8 bases not matched to a gene; V was cut back by 5 bases and J by 3 bases. CDR3 length: 16 amino acids. The CDR3 reads CASSTKTSGFYNEQFF. DNA of the CDR3: TGTGCCAGCTCAACCAAGACTAGCGGCTTCTACAATGAGCAGTTCTTC.

This clone occurred once. The sample has other DNA sequences that encode this CDR3 too. The V call is TRBV11-2, the J call TRBJ1-1; 8 positions agree with TRBD1. Germline V gene sequence: CDR1 SGHAT, CDR2 FQNNGV. Trimming cost V 5 bases and J 4 bases; bases outside gene matches: 3. The CDR3 extends over 13 amino acids. CDR3 nucleotides: TGTGCCAGCAGCCTAACAGGGGGCACTGAAGCTTTCTTT. This sequence encodes CASSLTGGTEAFF.